The 10 T cell receptor beta chains in this list originate from one sample, sequenced in a study of cytomegalovirus exposure and HLA in healthy donors. Sequencing used immunoSEQ multiplex PCR; TCRdb keeps in-frame clones, though not all of them. The data show about 240,000 clones, around 87% seen once. The sequenced sample consisted of PBMCs. These receptors were obtained from a woman aged 25-40 years in good health and CMV-seropositive.

In the case of this clone: A junction end diverges from the germline sequence, so it may reflect a read error. This sequence joins TRBV28 and TRBJ1-5; TRBD1 is a possible D gene (6 bases). Germline V gives CDR1 MDHEN, CDR2 SYDVKM. The CDR3 covers 13 residues. The CDR3 bases are TGTGCGAGCAGGGGAGGGAAGCATCAGCCCCAGCATTTT. This codes for CASRGGKHQPQHF.

The chain is built from TRBV23-1 and TRBJ1-5; maybe TRBD1 (5 bases). TRBV23-1 is reported as an ORF; its role is uncertain. The CDR3 is made up of 15 amino acids. Trimming shortened V by 7 bases and J by 5 bases, and 18 bases separated the two germline ends. CDR3: CASTPFLTDYQPQHF. CDR3 nucleotides: TGCGCCAGCACTCCTTTCCTGACAGATTATCAGCCCCAGCATTTT.

V usage is TRBV4-2 and J usage is TRBJ1-2; no reliable D call. CDR1 and CDR2 (germline): LGHNA, YNFKEQ. The CDR3 contains 14 residues. V lost 8 bases to trimming and J lost 5 bases, with 18 bases between them. CDR3 DNA: TGTGCCAGCGGCTTCCAACAACCGTGGTATGGCTACACCTTC. Its protein product is CASGFQQPWYGYTF.

The chain joins TRBV5-4 to TRBJ1-1; 7 nucleotides line up with TRBD1. Trimming cost V 3 bases and J 3 bases; bases outside gene matches: 2. This CDR3 is built from 13 residues. CDR1 is SGHNT, CDR2 YYREEE, per germline (reference sequence). This CDR3 reads CASSWDSDTEAFF. In DNA, the CDR3 is TGTGCCAGCAGCTGGGACAGCGACACTGAAGCTTTCTTT.

CDR3 region: CASSLVRGSEQFF. CDR3 bases: TGTGCCAGCAGCTTAGTGAGGGGGTCCGAGCAGTTCTTC. V usage is TRBV11-2 and J usage is TRBJ2-1, with D perhaps TRBD1 (6 bases). V lost 1 base to trimming and J lost 10 bases, with 11 bases between them. The CDR3 spans 13 residues. CDR1 and CDR2 (germline): SGHAT, FQNNGV.

This clone has just a few counts. The chain couples TRBV19 to TRBJ2-7; the D gene is possibly TRBD1 (7 bases). The length of the CDR3 is 11 residues. Germline CDR1 LNHDA, CDR2 SQIVND (reference sequence). The V gene lost 6 bases and the J gene lost 13 bases, with 16 bases spanning the gap. The CDR3 nucleotides read TGTGCCAGTAGAGGGGGGACAGTCCCTTACTTC. Protein product: CASRGGTVPYF.

CDR3 bases: TGTGCCAGTAGTCCCCTAGCGGGAGAAGGGTACGAGCAGTACTTC. This gives the protein CASSPLAGEGYEQYF. The V and J genes are TRBV19 and TRBJ2-7; 10 nucleotides align to TRBD2. The J segment lost 4 bases and the V segment lost 5 bases, leaving 8 bases of the junction unmatched. Per germline, CDR1 LNHDA and CDR2 SQIVND (reference sequence). CDR3 length: 15 residues.

The CDR3 DNA follows: TGTGCCAGCTCAGGACTAGCGGGTAGGGAGCAGTACTTC. It codes for CASSGLAGREQYF. The genes are TRBV6-5 and TRBJ2-7; 11 bases map to TRBD2. The CDR3 totals 13 residues. The V segment lost 8 bases and the J segment 7 bases; nucleotides outside the gene matches: 7. CDR1 and CDR2 (germline): MNHEY, SVGAGI.

The chain employs TRBV7-9 and TRBJ2-7, with no clear D. Per the germline V gene, CDR1 is SEHNR and CDR2 is FQNEAQ (reference sequence). The CDR3 extends over 15 amino acids. Between the trimmed V and J ends, which lost 4 bases and 5 bases, there was a span of 18 bases. Here the CDR3 reads CASSSPPRQDHEQYF. The CDR3 region has the DNA TGTGCCAGCAGCTCCCCCCCTCGGCAGGATCACGAGCAGTACTTC.

This clone came up once. The chain employs TRBV5-1 and TRBJ2-3; 7 bases agree with TRBD1. V was clipped by 2 bases and J by 1 base; unmatched bases: 4. This CDR3 has 15 amino acids. Germline lookup yields CDR1 SGHRS and CDR2 YFSETQ. CDR3: CASSFTGTGTDTQYF. Written as DNA, the CDR3 is TGCGCCAGCAGCTTCACCGGGACAGGCACAGATACGCAGTATTTT.